This passage covers 21 T cell receptor beta chains from one sample sequenced in a study of blood T cell repertoires in COVID-19. Assay used: immunoSEQ multiplex PCR; TCRdb lists only in-frame clones, some missing. The profile shows about 200,000 clones, about 86% of them singletons. Sequencing input: PBMCs or T cells enriched from blood (not recorded which). The receptors stem from a woman between 40 and 50 years old with acute COVID-19.

The rearrangement uses TRBV7-2 and TRBJ1-1; the D is unclear. The V end lost 3 bases, the J end lost 3 bases, and 5 bases lay between the germline ends. The germline V gene has CDR1 SGHTA and CDR2 FQGNSA. The CDR3 totals 12 residues. The CDR3: CASSFSYTEAFF. The CDR3 nucleotides are TGTGCCAGCAGCTTCTCGTACACTGAAGCTTTCTTT.

The rearrangement links TRBV5-1 to TRBJ1-5, with TRBD1 as a possible D gene (6 bases). Per germline, CDR1 SGHRS and CDR2 YFSETQ. CDR3 length: 14 residues. V lost 4 bases, J lost 2 bases, and 10 bases lay in between. CDR3 DNA: TGCGCCAGCAGCCCAGAGGGGGGCAATCAGCCCCAGCATTTT. Its protein is CASSPEGGNQPQHF.

The V call is TRBV11-2, the J call TRBJ2-1; D gene unclear. Trimming stripped 5 bases from V and 0 bases from J, with 11 bases between. CDR1 is SGHAT and CDR2 is FQNNGV in the germline V gene. The CDR3 runs to 15 residues. CDR3 bases: TGTGCCAGCAGCCCGTCGAGGAGCTCCTACAATGAGCAGTTCTTC. Translated: CASSPSRSSYNEQFF.

The chain joins TRBV7-2 to TRBJ2-7, with 9 bases aligning to TRBD1. V dropped 5 bases and J dropped 5; count of bases not matched to a gene: 7. This CDR3 has 14 residues. Germline V gives CDR1 SGHTA, CDR2 FQGNSA. CDR3 protein: CASSPGTGTHEQYF. The CDR3 nucleotides read TGTGCCAGCAGCCCGGGGACAGGGACCCACGAGCAGTACTTC.

The chain links TRBV30 to TRBJ2-1, with TRBD2 matching over 7 bases. CDR1 is GTSNPN and CDR2 is SVGIG in the germline V gene (reference sequence). The CDR3 has 15 amino acids. V gave up 8 bases and J gave up 5 bases; unmatched junction bases: 15. CDR3 in DNA: TGTGCCGCCCGCCCGGGACTACTAGGAAACAATGAGCAGTTCTTC. It specifies CAARPGLLGNNEQFF. Complete variable domain (other parts from reference TRBV30 and TRBJ2-1): SQTIHQWPATLVQPVGSPLSLECTVEGTSNPNLYWYRQAAGRGLQLLFYSVGIGQISSEVPQNLSASRPQDRQFILSSKKLLLSDSGFYLCAARPGLLGNNEQFFGPGTRLTVL.

The genes are TRBV11-2 and TRBJ2-2; perhaps TRBD1 as D (6 bases). In germline, CDR1 is SGHAT, CDR2 FQNNGV. V lost 5 bases and J 6 bases, leaving 22 bases between the germline ends. The CDR3 has 17 amino acids. Here the CDR3 DNA reads TGTGCCAGCAGCCTCCTGGGGCAGGGGAAAGGAGCCGGGGAGCTGTTTTTT. Its protein product is CASSLLGQGKGAGELFF.

The chain combines TRBV28 with TRBJ2-7; D call uncertain. Trimming took off 3 bases at V and 3 bases at J, with 6 bases between the two ends. Germline assignment: CDR1 MDHEN and CDR2 SYDVKM. The CDR3 has 12 residues. CDR3 amino acids: CASSLRIYEQYF. CDR3 sequence (DNA): TGTGCCAGCAGTTTGCGCATCTACGAGCAGTACTTC. The entire variable domain, with the rest obtained from reference TRBV28 and TRBJ2-7, is as follows: DVKVTQSSRYLVKRTGEKVFLECVQDMDHENMFWYRQDPGLGLRLIYFSYDVKMKEKGDIPEGYSVSREKKERFSLILESASTNQTSMYLCASSLRIYEQYFGPGTRLTVT.

This chain joins TRBV9 and TRBJ2-5; D is perhaps TRBD2 (7 bases). Trimming removed 2 bases from V and 1 base from J, with 9 bases in between. The CDR3 is 14 amino acids. From germline, CDR1 is SGDLS and CDR2 YYNGEE. CDR3 nucleotides: TGTGCCAGCAGCGTGGGGGGGCCCCAAGAGACCCAGTACTTC. Translated, it gives CASSVGGPQETQYF.

This clone occurred a few times. The V call is TRBV9, the J call TRBJ2-3, with no clear D. The CDR3 sequence is 14 residues long. CDR1 is SGDLS, CDR2 YYNGEE, per germline. V was clipped by 0 bases and J by 0 bases, with 5 bases between them. The CDR3 sequence is CASSVGLSTDTQYF. In DNA, the CDR3 is TGTGCCAGCAGCGTAGGTCTTAGCACAGATACGCAGTATTTT. Drawing the rest from reference TRBV9 and TRBJ2-3, the complete variable domain is DSGVTQTPKHLITATGQRVTLRCSPRSGDLSVYWYQQSLDQGLQFLIQYYNGEERAKGNILERFSAQQFPDLHSELNLSSLELGDSALYFCASSVGLSTDTQYFGPGTRLTVL.

This clone was picked up one time. The rearrangement joins TRBV18 to TRBJ2-4, with TRBD1 matching over 9 bases. Germline V gene data show CDR1 as KGHSH and CDR2 as LQKENI. The V segment lost 4 bases and the J segment 0 bases; nucleotides outside the gene matches: 19. The CDR3 is 21 amino acids. The CDR3 loop reads CASSLTSPGTGSTIAKNIQYF. The CDR3 nucleotides read TGTGCCAGCTCACTGACCAGTCCCGGGACAGGGAGTACTATAGCCAAAAACATTCAGTACTTC.

The rearrangement links TRBV5-1 to TRBJ2-7, with 8 bases aligning to TRBD2. Per the germline V gene, CDR1 is SGHRS and CDR2 is YFSETQ. The CDR3 is 15 amino acids. V was pared by 0 bases and J by 2 bases, with 4 bases of the junction left unmatched. CDR3 coding DNA: TGCGCCAGCAGCTTGGAACTAGCGGCAGCCTACGAGCAGTACTTC. Its translation: CASSLELAAAYEQYF.

The sample holds a few counts of this clone. V and J are TRBV6-1 and TRBJ2-7; 8 bases align to TRBD2. After removal of 3 bases from V and 4 bases from J, the junction contained 5 bases not matched to a gene. CDR3 length: 14 residues. Per germline, CDR1 MNHNS and CDR2 SASEGT. The CDR3 spells CASSEGAGVYEQYF. The CDR3 nucleotides read TGTGCCAGCAGTGAGGGAGCGGGAGTGTACGAGCAGTACTTC.

The chain recombines TRBV18 with TRBJ1-1, with TRBD1 matching 8 bases. V lost 0 bases, J lost 8 bases, and 5 bases stayed unmatched. The CDR3 runs to 14 residues. Germline loops: CDR1 KGHSH, CDR2 LQKENI. CDR3 DNA: TGTGCCAGCTCACCACCGACGACAGGGGAAGAAGCTTTCTTT. Translation: CASSPPTTGEEAFF. The full variable domain, with the rest looked up from reference TRBV18 and TRBJ1-1, is NAGVMQNPRHLVRRRGQEARLRCSPMKGHSHVYWYRQLPEEGLKFMVYLQKENIIDESGMPKERFSAEFPKEGPSILRIQQVVRGDSAAYFCASSPPTTGEEAFFGQGTRLTVV.

This clone was seen a few times. The rearrangement uses TRBV24-1 and TRBJ1-1; 7 bases map to TRBD1. The CDR3 covers 13 residues. From germline, CDR1 is KGHDR and CDR2 SFDVKD. The V and J ends lost 4 bases and 8 bases, in that order; junction bases with no gene match: 6. CDR3 residues: CATSEGQFREAFF. In DNA form, the CDR3 reads TGTGCCACCAGTGAGGGACAGTTCCGAGAAGCTTTCTTT.

This clone has just a few counts. The rearrangement uses TRBV11-2 and TRBJ2-3; D is possibly TRBD2 (7 bases). V lost 0 bases to trimming and J lost 5 bases, with 15 bases between them. Germline V gene lookup returns CDR1 SGHAT and CDR2 FQNNGV. The CDR3 runs to 16 residues. Here the CDR3 reads CASSLEGGLHQDTQYF. The CDR3 coding sequence is TGTGCCAGCAGCTTAGAAGGGGGACTACACCAAGATACGCAGTATTTT.

This clone was detected once. The chain recombines TRBV3-1 (or the pseudogene TRBV3-2) with TRBJ1-5; TRBD1 is a possible D gene (5 bases). The length of the CDR3 is 15 residues. Per germline, CDR1 LGHDT and CDR2 YNNKEL (reference sequence). V lost 5 bases to trimming and J lost 3 bases, with 14 bases between them. The CDR3, as DNA: TGTGCCAGCAGCAAAGGAAGGGGTCACAATCAGCCCCAGCATTTT. Translation: CASSKGRGHNQPQHF.

The chain couples TRBV28 to TRBJ1-1; D is unclear. Germline lookup yields CDR1 MDHEN and CDR2 SYDVKM. Trimming left V 7 bases short and J 6 bases short, with 9 bases between. The CDR3 runs to 11 residues. CDR3 sequence (DNA): TGTGCCAGCATGAAGAGGGCTGAAGCTTTCTTT. Translated: CASMKRAEAFF.

CDR3: CSAWDRVGTEAFF. The CDR3 DNA reads TGCAGCGCCTGGGACAGGGTAGGCACTGAAGCTTTCTTT. The chain recombines TRBV29-1 with TRBJ1-1; 9 bases line up with TRBD1. Unmatched junction bases numbered 7, after V lost 7 bases and J lost 4 bases. CDR3 length: 13 amino acids. The V gene's germline CDR1 is SQVTM and CDR2 ANQGSEA.

The chain uses TRBV6-5 and TRBJ2-7; 7 nucleotides align to TRBD2. The CDR3 contains 16 residues. Germline V gene lookup returns CDR1 MNHEY and CDR2 SVGAGI. V lost 4 bases, J lost 1 base, and 10 bases stayed unmatched. CDR3 amino acids: CASSSAAGRISYEQYF. CDR3 bases: TGTGCCAGCAGTTCGGCAGCGGGACGGATATCCTACGAGCAGTACTTC.

V is TRBV29-1 and J is TRBJ2-7; 9 bases line up with TRBD2. The germline CDR1 and CDR2 sequences are SQVTM and ANQGSEA. This CDR3 contains 13 residues. V dropped 6 bases and J dropped 2; count of bases not matched to a gene: 5. The DNA of the CDR3 is TGCAGCGTGTTGGAGCGGGGGGCCTACGAGCAGTACTTC. Translated: CSVLERGAYEQYF.

The V call is TRBV11-3, the J call TRBJ2-7; the match to TRBD2 covers 9 bases. The CDR3 has 15 amino acids. V dropped 2 bases and J dropped 4; count of bases not matched to a gene: 6. Per the germline V gene, CDR1 is SGHNT and CDR2 is YENEEA. CDR3 DNA sequence: TGTGCCAGCAGCTTAAGTAGCGGGAGCTGGTACGAGCAGTACTTC. Translated, it gives CASSLSSGSWYEQYF.